This TCR beta chain was profiled in a study of cytomegalovirus exposure and HLA in healthy donors. For the study at large: Counted in an early data release were roughly 81 million unique TCRs from HLA-typed donors.

Points from the study as a whole: The sole available immune exposure information was CMV serostatus.

Germline assignment: CDR1 SQVTM and CDR2 ANQGSEA. The CDR3 totals 12 residues. V lost 7 bases, J lost 6 bases, and 13 bases lay in between. About this clone itself: As yet, its antigen is unknown.

The PCR had 60 Vbeta and 13 Jbeta primers. Some clones are missing from TCRdb's copy, which holds only in-frame ones; the method was immunoSEQ multiplex PCR. The table lists about 260,000 clones, roughly two thirds of them singletons. This sequence was found in a female donor in good health and CMV-seronegative. The chain combines TRBV29-1 with TRBJ2-1; D is ambiguous. Specimen: PBMCs. The CDR3 spells CSAATGSNEQFF. The CDR3 DNA is TGCAGCGCCGCGACCGGGTCCAATGAGCAGTTCTTC.